These 28 T cell receptor beta chains came from one sample sequenced in a study of early T cells in non-severe SARS-CoV-2 infection. One entry per CDR3 protein, called by TCRdb with MiXCR from the 5' RACE reads. This sample has tens of thousands of distinct CDR3 sequences, with around an eighth found just once. The sample taken for sequencing was whole blood. These receptors were obtained from an adult who was a healthcare worker with PCR-confirmed SARS-CoV-2 infection or an uninfected control (not recorded which).

This clonotype was recorded at least ten times. The V and J genes are TRBV7-2 and TRBJ2-3; TRBD1 might be the D (5 bases). The germline V gene has CDR1 SGHTA and CDR2 FQGNSA. Deletions cut 1 base from V and 11 bases from J, with 10 bases between. There are 12 residues in the CDR3. The CDR3 sequence: CASSLDGRGQYF. CDR3 in DNA: TGTGCCAGCAGCTTAGATGGTAGGGGGCAGTATTTT.

This clonotype was observed at least ten times. This chain links TRBV27 with TRBJ1-2, with D unclear. V was clipped by 3 bases and J by 8 bases, with 13 bases between them. The germline V gene has CDR1 MNHEY and CDR2 SMNVEV (reference sequence). The CDR3 totals 13 residues. This CDR3 reads CASSFGSAGGYTF. In DNA form, the CDR3 reads TGTGCCAGCAGTTTCGGGTCCGCGGGAGGCTACACCTTC.

Details on this clonotype: A read error may be the cause here, since a much bigger clone is one base away. V usage is TRBV7-2 and J usage is TRBJ1-1; maybe TRBD1 (5 bases). V was trimmed by 6 bases and J by 0 bases, leaving 8 bases between them. Germline CDR1 SGHTA, CDR2 FQGNSA. The CDR3 extends over 13 amino acids. DNA of the CDR3: TGTGCCAGCAGGGGACGGATGAACACTGAAGCTTTCTTT. Protein sequence: CASRGRMNTEAFF.

This clonotype was picked up many times. V gene TRBV6-4 combines with J gene TRBJ2-1; unclear D gene. The V end lost 3 bases, the J end lost 0 bases, and 12 bases lay between the germline ends. The germline gives CDR1 MRHNA, CDR2 SNTAGT. This CDR3 has 16 residues. The CDR3 region is CASSDLAASSYNEQFF. CDR3 in DNA: TGTGCCAGCAGTGATCTGGCCGCTAGCTCCTACAATGAGCAGTTCTTC.

This clonotype was seen ten or more times. The rearrangement links TRBV30 to TRBJ2-2; D unclear. Germline CDR1 is GTSNPN and CDR2 is SVGIG (reference sequence). The CDR3 runs to 14 residues. V gave up 1 base and J gave up 3 bases, with 9 bases separating them. CDR3 loop: CAWSAPRDTGELFF. Here the CDR3 DNA reads TGTGCCTGGAGTGCCCCCAGAGACACCGGGGAGCTGTTTTTT.

This clonotype was seen many times. The chain joins TRBV9 to TRBJ2-6; D call uncertain. Per germline, CDR1 SGDLS and CDR2 YYNGEE. This CDR3 has 16 amino acids. V was pared by 4 bases and J by 0 bases, with 11 bases between. The CDR3 is CASSPEVSSGANVLTF. In DNA, the CDR3 is TGTGCCAGCAGCCCCGAGGTGAGCTCTGGGGCCAACGTCCTGACTTTC.

This clonotype was seen a few times. The chain joins TRBV28 to TRBJ2-2; maybe TRBD2 (7 bases). Germline-derived CDR1 and CDR2 are MDHEN and SYDVKM. V shed 0 bases and J shed 6 bases, with 8 bases lying between them. CDR3 length: 14 amino acids. The CDR3 reads CASSLWRGPGELFF. CDR3 DNA sequence: TGTGCCAGCAGTTTATGGCGGGGGCCCGGGGAGCTGTTTTTT. Full variable domain (rest looked up from reference TRBV28 and TRBJ2-2): DVKVTQSSRYLVKRTGEKVFLECVQDMDHENMFWYRQDPGLGLRLIYFSYDVKMKEKGDIPEGYSVSREKKERFSLILESASTNQTSMYLCASSLWRGPGELFFGEGSRLTVL.

This clonotype has just a few counts. The chain couples TRBV7-2 to TRBJ2-6; D not certain. Trimming removed 5 bases from V and 5 bases from J, with 13 bases in between. The CDR3 contains 15 residues. CDR1 SGHTA and CDR2 FQGNSA come from the germline V gene. The CDR3 is CASSGRISRANVLTF. The CDR3 region has the DNA TGTGCCAGCAGCGGCAGGATCTCGAGGGCCAACGTCCTGACTTTC. Full variable domain (remainder filled in from reference TRBV7-2 and TRBJ2-6): GAGVSQSPSNKVTEKGKDVELRCDPISGHTALYWYRQSLGQGLEFLIYFQGNSAPDKSGLPSDRFSAERTGGSVSTLTIQRTQQEDSAVYLCASSGRISRANVLTFGAGSRLTVL.

This clonotype was counted many times. The chain uses TRBV9 and TRBJ1-2, with D unresolved. This CDR3 region has 15 residues. From germline, CDR1 is SGDLS and CDR2 YYNGEE. V was cut by 2 bases and J by 1 base, with 12 bases left in between. The CDR3 DNA follows: TGTGCCAGCAGCGTGGACGGAGGACTTAACTATGGCTACACCTTC. Translating gives CASSVDGGLNYGYTF.

At least ten counts were recorded for this clonotype. CDR3 sequence reads: CASTNVFGHNNEQFF. DNA for the CDR3: TGTGCCAGCACCAACGTATTCGGGCATAACAATGAGCAGTTCTTC. J is TRBJ2-1 and V is TRBV6-2 or TRBV6-3; D is ambiguous. Trimming removed 7 bases at V and 5 bases at J, with 18 bases between. Per germline, CDR1 MNHEY and CDR2 SVGEGT. The CDR3 length is 15 residues.

This clonotype was counted a few times. CDR3 coding DNA: TGTGCCAGCAGAAGGAGCATCGACGGAGACGGGGAGCTGTTTTTT. Its translation is CASRRSIDGDGELFF. This rearrangement joins TRBV6-2 or TRBV6-3 to TRBJ2-2; D is undetermined. Per the germline V gene, CDR1 is MNHEY and CDR2 is SVGEGT. The CDR3 has 15 amino acids. V lost 6 bases, J lost 7 bases, and 18 bases lay in between.

The chain combines TRBV29-1 with TRBJ2-3; D may be TRBD2 (6 bases). The CDR3 spans 15 residues. CDR1 SQVTM and CDR2 ANQGSEA come from the germline V gene. V dropped 4 bases and J dropped 1 base, with 15 bases sitting between them. As DNA, the CDR3 is TGCAGCGTTGGGGGACTCAACGGGGGCACAGATACGCAGTATTTT. Translating gives CSVGGLNGGTDTQYF.

This clonotype was observed a few times. V gene TRBV6-2 or TRBV6-3 combines with J gene TRBJ2-2; D remains ambiguous. The CDR3 sequence is 12 residues long. CDR1 and CDR2 (germline): MNHEY, SVGEGT. V was shortened by 4 bases and J by 5 bases, with 5 bases between the two germline ends. DNA for the CDR3: TGTGCCAGCAGTTGGAGAACCGGGGAGCTGTTTTTT. The encoded protein is CASSWRTGELFF.

The gene calls are TRBV29-1 and TRBJ2-2, with a possible D match to TRBD2 (5 bases). Germline V lookup: CDR1 SQVTM, CDR2 ANQGSEA. This CDR3 region has 12 residues. With 8 bases removed from V and 7 bases from J, the gap between germline ends came to 14 bases. CDR3 bases: TGCAGCTTTGGACTCGTTGACGGGGAGCTGTTTTTT. The encoded protein is CSFGLVDGELFF.

This clonotype occurred many times. CDR3 loop: CSARDSERGLIDTQYF. As DNA, the CDR3 is TGCAGTGCTAGAGATAGCGAGCGGGGGCTGATAGATACGCAGTATTTT. J is TRBJ2-3 and V is TRBV20-1; TRBD2 matches 8 bases. The germline V gene has CDR1 DFQATT and CDR2 SNEGSKA (reference sequence). J gave up 5 bases and V 0 bases, and 10 bases lay outside the gene matches. The CDR3 has 16 residues.

This clonotype was recorded many times. This chain connects TRBV29-1 to TRBJ1-1, with D maybe TRBD1 (6 bases). CDR1 SQVTM and CDR2 ANQGSEA come from the germline V gene. V dropped 7 bases and J dropped 3 bases, with 18 bases sitting between them. The CDR3 is made up of 14 amino acids. The CDR3 protein is CSARGRGMYTEAFF. CDR3 coding DNA: TGCAGCGCCAGGGGCCGGGGGATGTACACTGAAGCTTTCTTT.

In this sample, this clonotype turned up many times. J is TRBJ2-1 and V is TRBV11-2; D is ambiguous. The CDR3 has 17 amino acids. Germline assignment: CDR1 SGHAT and CDR2 FQNNGV. V was shortened by 0 bases and J by 0 bases, with 12 bases between the two germline ends. The CDR3 here is CASSLDVSGSSYNEQFF. DNA for the CDR3: TGTGCCAGCAGCTTAGATGTCTCGGGTAGCTCCTACAATGAGCAGTTCTTC.

The chain carries TRBV7-9 and TRBJ1-1; TRBD1 matches at 7 bases. The CDR3 totals 11 residues. Unmatched junction bases numbered 7, after V lost 8 bases and J lost 10 bases. Germline CDR1 is SEHNR and CDR2 is FQNEAQ (reference sequence). The CDR3 region is CASLDREGAFF. In nucleotides, the CDR3 is TGTGCCAGCCTTGACAGGGAAGGAGCTTTCTTT.

This clonotype showed up many times. The chain carries TRBV12-3 or TRBV12-4 and TRBJ1-1; no definite D call. V gave up 4 bases and J gave up 1 base, with 4 bases separating them. The CDR3 length is 12 residues. CDR3 nucleotide sequence: TGTGCCAGCAGTTCAAGGAACACTGAAGCTTTCTTT. Amino acid sequence: CASSSRNTEAFF.

This clonotype was observed many times. This chain connects TRBV6-4 to TRBJ2-6; D remains unclear. This CDR3 region has 15 residues. Trimming removed 0 bases at V and 0 bases at J, with 3 bases between. Germline values: CDR1 MRHNA, CDR2 SNTAGT. CDR3 nucleotide sequence: TGTGCCAGCAGTGACTCCAGCTCTGGGGCCAACGTCCTGACTTTC. Translation gives CASSDSSSGANVLTF.

This clonotype was found many times. The chain is built from TRBV28 and TRBJ2-7; D possibly corresponds to TRBD1 (6 bases). Germline CDR1 reads MDHEN; CDR2 reads SYDVKM. The V end was cut by 5 bases, the J end by 6 bases, with 23 bases between. The CDR3 totals 16 residues. The CDR3 protein is CASSHQGLVRVGEQYF. The DNA of the CDR3 is TGTGCCAGCAGTCACCAGGGGCTAGTAAGAGTCGGCGAGCAGTACTTC.

V usage is TRBV7-9 and J usage is TRBJ2-5; 9 bases align to TRBD1. Germline trimming cut 5 bases from V and 3 bases from J; bases unmatched to any gene: 7. Germline assignment: CDR1 SEHNR and CDR2 FQNEAQ (reference sequence). CDR3 length equals 15 residues. In DNA form, the CDR3 reads TGTGCCAGCAGCCCCGGGACAGGGTTTGAAGAGACCCAGTACTTC. As protein: CASSPGTGFEETQYF.

In DNA, the CDR3 is TGTGCCAGCAGGAACGCAGACCCCACCCGGAACACTGAAGCTTTCTTT. It specifies CASRNADPTRNTEAFF. The V gene is TRBV12-3 or TRBV12-4, the J gene TRBJ1-1, with D unclear. With 6 bases removed from V and 1 base from J, the gap between germline ends came to 18 bases. There are 16 residues in the CDR3.

This clonotype was found many times. The chain links TRBV7-8 to TRBJ2-3; 7 bases are shared with TRBD1. The CDR3 is made up of 15 amino acids. The J segment lost 6 bases and the V segment lost 4 bases, leaving 10 bases of the junction unmatched. In germline, CDR1 is SGHVS, CDR2 FQNEAQ. The CDR3 reads CASSSQTGTADTQYF. CDR3 DNA sequence: TGTGCCAGCAGCTCCCAGACGGGGACAGCGGATACGCAGTATTTT.

In this sample, this clonotype turned up many times. The chain carries TRBV7-2 and TRBJ2-3; D is possibly TRBD2 (6 bases). Germline assignment: CDR1 SGHTA and CDR2 FQGNSA. Trimming pared 6 bases from V and 0 bases from J, leaving 13 bases between. CDR3 length: 15 residues. CDR3 coding DNA: TGTGCCAGCAGTGGAGGGGTAACTAGCACAGATACGCAGTATTTT. Protein: CASSGGVTSTDTQYF.

Many counts were recorded for this clonotype. CDR3 DNA sequence: TGTGCCAGCAGTTCCCCTGGACAGAAAAGCCAAGAGACCCAGTACTTC. Its protein is CASSSPGQKSQETQYF. This chain joins TRBV28 and TRBJ2-5, with D perhaps matching TRBD1 (6 bases). Trimming cost V 4 bases and J 1 base, with 16 bases left between them. CDR3 size: 16 residues. Looked up from germline, CDR1 is MDHEN and CDR2 is SYDVKM.

This clonotype was counted at least ten times. The gene calls are TRBV4-2 and TRBJ1-2; TRBD1 is a possible D gene (5 bases). Germline V gene sequence: CDR1 LGHNA, CDR2 YNFKEQ. Trimming shortened V by 2 bases and J by 2 bases, and 15 bases separated the two germline ends. The CDR3 is 16 amino acids. The CDR3, as DNA: TGTGCCAGCAGCCAAAACGCGGGGCAGGTGAACTATGGCTACACCTTC. Amino acid sequence: CASSQNAGQVNYGYTF.

This clonotype was seen repeatedly, ten times or more. The chain recombines TRBV20-1 with TRBJ2-7; D gene unclear. CDR1 and CDR2 (germline): DFQATT, SNEGSKA (reference sequence). V was trimmed by 3 bases and J by 1 base, leaving 16 bases between them. This CDR3 is built from 15 residues. The CDR3 is CSARIPGPGSYEQYF. CDR3 nucleotides: TGCAGTGCTAGGATTCCAGGTCCTGGGTCCTACGAGCAGTACTTC.